This TCR beta chain was documented in a study of blood T cell repertoires in COVID-19. Some clones are missing from TCRdb's copy, which holds only in-frame ones; the method was immunoSEQ multiplex PCR. The repertoire includes some 88,000 clones, roughly 77% of them detected once, and 24% sits in the top ten. This CDR3 has 14 residues. In germline, CDR1 is MNHNS, CDR2 SASEGT. V was clipped by 2 bases and J by 4 bases, with 11 bases between them. Material: peripheral blood. The rearrangement joins TRBV6-1 to TRBJ1-2; D gene ambiguous. This receptor was identified in a human donor in a cohort sampled during active COVID-19. Written as DNA, the CDR3 is TGTGCCAGCAGTGAACGAGGGAGGTCCTATGGCTACACCTTC. Its translation is CASSERGRSYGYTF.